The clone carrying this T cell receptor (beta chain) has only one observation. Only in-frame clones appear in the TCRdb table, and some are missing; sequencing was by immunoSEQ multiplex PCR. The data contain over 2 million clones, approximately 94% of them singletons. Only CD45RO-negative cells positively selected for CCR7 counted as naive CD8 cells, so terminally differentiated effector memory CD45RA+ cells were excluded. The sample comes from a study of shared clonotypes between healthy human individuals. Turning to the study itself: The people who gave samples were a couple of women and three men aged 18 to 49.

This CDR3 spans 16 amino acids. In germline, CDR1 is MGHRA, CDR2 YSYEKL. V was pared by 1 base and J by 5 bases, with 8 bases of the junction left unmatched. The rearrangement links TRBV4-1 to TRBJ2-1; 7 positions match TRBD1. The sequenced sample consisted of naive CD8+ T cells sorted from blood. The source is a man aged 18 to 30 in good health. CDR3 coding DNA: TGCGCCAGCAGCCAAGGGACAGGAATATCCCACAATGAGCAGTTCTTC. It specifies CASSQGTGISHNEQFF.